This T cell receptor beta chain was sequenced for a study of monozygotic twins with inflammatory bowel disease. Findings of the study overall: Using the inverse Simpson index, IBD patients had lower TCRbeta diversity than healthy co-twins. No discrimination was achieved between different T cell subtypes.

For each CDR3 protein, TCRdb gives one entry from its re-call of the 5' RACE reads, without DNA. The sample table includes about 93,000 distinct CDR3 sequences. Concerning this clonotype itself: Its antigen is still unknown.

The V gene's germline CDR1 is MNHEY and CDR2 SVGAGI. The CDR3 is made up of 16 amino acids. The J gene is TRBJ2-7, the V gene TRBV6-5; TCRdb picks TRBD1, but there is no DNA to check that call. Sequenced material: blood. The TCR was taken from a human donor with ulcerative colitis or Crohn's disease, or a healthy co-twin of an affected twin (not recorded which). The chain's CDR3 is CASSYSLLGVGYEQYF.